This TCR beta chain is drawn from a study of identical twins. This clonotype was seen a handful of times. The antigen remains undetermined. Overall study findings and caveats: Those out-of-frame alpha sequences shared by twins showed an excess of low generation probability. High-abundance cord blood beta clonotypes had fewer insertions; memory repertoires showed none. Not following the same donors, the study drew its conclusions from cross-sectional statistical analysis.

Trimming at V came to 3 bases and at J to 6 bases, leaving 12 bases not matched to a gene. The germline gives CDR1 SGDLS, CDR2 YYNGEE. The CDR3 runs 16 residues. cDNA molecules carried unique molecular identifiers, and template switching added a universal primer site. One entry per CDR3 protein results from TCRdb running MiXCR on the 5' RACE reads. The sample shows roughly 1.6 million distinct CDR3 sequences, under 35% of them seen only once. The specimen was cord blood. This chain uses TRBV9 with TRBJ2-3; TRBD2 agrees at 8 bases. This TCR was sampled from a newborn girl in good health. The CDR3 DNA reads as TGTGCCAGCAGCGCGCCCGGGACTAGACTCATTGATACGCAGTATTTT. This codes for CASSAPGTRLIDTQYF.